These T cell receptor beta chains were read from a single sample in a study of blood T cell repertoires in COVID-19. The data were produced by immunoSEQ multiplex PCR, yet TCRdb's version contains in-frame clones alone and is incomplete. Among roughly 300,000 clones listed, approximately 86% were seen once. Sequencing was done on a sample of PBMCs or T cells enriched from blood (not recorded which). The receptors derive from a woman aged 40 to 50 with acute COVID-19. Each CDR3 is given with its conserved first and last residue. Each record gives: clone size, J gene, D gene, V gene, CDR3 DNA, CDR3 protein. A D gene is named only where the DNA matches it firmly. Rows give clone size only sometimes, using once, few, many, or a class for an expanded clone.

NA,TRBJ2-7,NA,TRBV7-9,TGTGCCAGCAGCCGTACTAGGCCGGGACTTGCCTACGAGCAGTACTTC,CASSRTRPGLAYEQYF
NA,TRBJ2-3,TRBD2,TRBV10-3,TGTGCCATCAGTGTGGGGACTAGCGGGAGGGCCGGGGGCACAGATACGCAGTATTTT,CAISVGTSGRAGGTDTQYF
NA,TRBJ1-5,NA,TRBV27,TGTGCCAGCAGTCTTCGGGGGATGGGGAGCAATCAGCCCCAGCATTTT,CASSLRGMGSNQPQHF
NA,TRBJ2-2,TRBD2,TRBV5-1,TGCGCCAGCAGACCAATAGCGGGGCTCCACACCGGGGAGCTGTTTTTT,CASRPIAGLHTGELFF
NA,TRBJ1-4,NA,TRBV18,TGTGCCAGCTCACCCGTCGCAACTAATGAAAAACTGTTTTTT,CASSPVATNEKLFF
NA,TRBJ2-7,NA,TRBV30,TGTGCCTGGATCGCGGCCAGACAGACCTACGAGCAGTACTTC,CAWIAARQTYEQYF
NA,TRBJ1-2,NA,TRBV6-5,TGTGCCAGCAGCCAAACGGGGTACGGCTACACCTTC,CASSQTGYGYTF
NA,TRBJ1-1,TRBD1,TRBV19,TGTGCCAGTAGTGACAGGGGATACACTGAAGCTTTCTTT,CASSDRGYTEAFF
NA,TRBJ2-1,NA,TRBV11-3,TGTGCCAGCAGCACGAGCGGTACGTACAATGAGCAGTTCTTC,CASSTSGTYNEQFF
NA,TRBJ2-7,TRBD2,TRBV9,TGTGCCAGCAGCGGCCCGACTAGCGGCTCCTACGAGCAGTACTTC,CASSGPTSGSYEQYF
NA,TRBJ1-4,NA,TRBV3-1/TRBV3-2,TGTGCCAGCAGCCCCCAGGGTGTAACTAATGAAAAACTGTTTTTT,CASSPQGVTNEKLFF
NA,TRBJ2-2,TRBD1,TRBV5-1,TGCGCCAGCAGCTTAACAGGGGAACCGAACACCGGGGAGCTGTTTTTT,CASSLTGEPNTGELFF
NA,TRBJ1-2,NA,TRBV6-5,TGTGCCAGCAGAAGCCAGGGGAGCTATGGCTACACCTTC,CASRSQGSYGYTF
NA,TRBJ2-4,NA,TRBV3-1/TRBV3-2,TGTGCCAGCAGCCTTCGGGGGAACATTCAGTACTTC,CASSLRGNIQYF
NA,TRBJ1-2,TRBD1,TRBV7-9,TGTGCCAGCAGCTTCGACAGGGGGCGACACACCTTC,CASSFDRGRHTF
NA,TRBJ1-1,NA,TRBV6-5,TGTGCCAGCGGGCGACAGACGAACACTGAAGCTTTCTTT,CASGRQTNTEAFF
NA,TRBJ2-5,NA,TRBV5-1,TGCGCCAGCAGCCAACAGGGAACCCAGTACTTC,CASSQQGTQYF
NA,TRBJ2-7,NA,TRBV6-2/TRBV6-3,TGTGCCAGCAGCAAAGACGGGTCCTACGAGCAGTACTTC,CASSKDGSYEQYF
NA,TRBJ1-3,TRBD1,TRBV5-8,TGTGCCAGCAGCCCCCAAGACAGGGGCAGGCACACCATATATTTT,CASSPQDRGRHTIYF
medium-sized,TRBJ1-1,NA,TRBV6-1,TGTGCCAGCAGTGAAAACAGGGTCACTGAAGCTTTCTTT,CASSENRVTEAFF
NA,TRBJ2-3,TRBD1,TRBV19,TGTGCCAGTAGTTCGACGACAGGGGACCCCACAGATACGCAGTATTTT,CASSSTTGDPTDTQYF
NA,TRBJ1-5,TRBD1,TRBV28,TGTGCCTCAATGGGACAGTTAAATCAGCCCCAGCATTTT,CASMGQLNQPQHF
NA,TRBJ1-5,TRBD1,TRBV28,TGTGCCAGCAGTCGGAGGGGACAGACAGAAAGAAGCAATCAGCCCCAGCATTTT,CASSRRGQTERSNQPQHF
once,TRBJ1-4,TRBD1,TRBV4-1,TGCGCCAGCAGCCAACCCGACAGGGTTAACGAAAAACTGTTTTTT,CASSQPDRVNEKLFF
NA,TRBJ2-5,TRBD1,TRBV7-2,TGTGCCAGCAGCCCCACTTGGACAGGGGAGACCCAGTACTTC,CASSPTWTGETQYF
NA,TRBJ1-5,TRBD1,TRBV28,TGTGCCAGCAGCACAACCGGGACAGGAGCCCAGCCCCAGCATTTT,CASSTTGTGAQPQHF
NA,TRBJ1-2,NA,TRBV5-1,TGCGCCAGCAGGCCCCGCCCGGGGGAATATGGCTACACCTTC,CASRPRPGEYGYTF
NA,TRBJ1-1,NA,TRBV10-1,TGCGCCGTCGAATCGGGGGATTCCACTGAAGCTTTCTTT,CAVESGDSTEAFF
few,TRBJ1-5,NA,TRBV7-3,TGTGCCAGCAGCTTATCCTACAGTCAGCCCCAGCATTTT,CASSLSYSQPQHF
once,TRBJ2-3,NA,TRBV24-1,TGTGCCACCAGCGAAGGGGGCACAGATACGCAGTATTTT,CATSEGGTDTQYF